This T cell receptor (beta chain) was sequenced in a study of blood T cell repertoires in COVID-19. Assay: immunoSEQ multiplex PCR; the TCRdb copy retains only in-frame clones and omits some. There are fewer than 200,000 clones in the sample; approximately 85% occur only once, and 7.5% to 10% lies in the top ten. Unmatched junction bases numbered 6, after V lost 5 bases and J lost 3 bases. The CDR3 has 16 residues. The germline V gene encodes CDR1 SGHTA and CDR2 FQGNSA. The sequence came from an elderly woman with acute or convalescent COVID-19. The sequenced sample consisted of peripheral blood. This rearrangement joins TRBV7-2 to TRBJ2-2; TRBD1 matches 10 bases. DNA of the CDR3: TGTGCCAGCAGCCCGAGACAGGGGGCCTACACCGGGGAGCTGTTTTTT. Residues: CASSPRQGAYTGELFF.